This TCR beta chain was identified during a study of T-cell memory formation after mild COVID-19. The study's findings and limits: Proof of SARS-CoV-2 specificity was absent for the second-wave clones that crested on day 37. The study found contracting CD4+ clones mainly in CM and EM and contracting CD8+ clones in EMRA. Among clones contracting day 15 to 85, CD4/CD8 was balanced, whereas later expanders leaned CD4+.

TCRdb redid the calling of the 5' RACE reads with MiXCR, one entry per CDR3 protein. The sample lists over 350,000 distinct CDR3 sequences, about 16% occurring once. This CDR3 has 14 residues. The J segment lost 0 bases and the V segment lost 2 bases, leaving 0 bases of the junction unmatched. Germline V gene data show CDR1 as MNHNY and CDR2 as SVGAGI (reference sequence). This clonotype was counted between two and nine times. No antigen is known for it. The chain employs TRBV6-6 and TRBJ1-1, with TRBD1 identical over 7 bases. The sample was PBMCs or a T cell subset sorted from them (not recorded which). The TCR originated in a man younger than 35 who had mild COVID-19 (a few samples of this study predate the infection). Cell type and time point are not known. CDR3 sequence: CASSYTGVNTEAFF. The CDR3 DNA is TGTGCCAGCAGTTACACAGGGGTGAACACTGAAGCTTTCTTT.